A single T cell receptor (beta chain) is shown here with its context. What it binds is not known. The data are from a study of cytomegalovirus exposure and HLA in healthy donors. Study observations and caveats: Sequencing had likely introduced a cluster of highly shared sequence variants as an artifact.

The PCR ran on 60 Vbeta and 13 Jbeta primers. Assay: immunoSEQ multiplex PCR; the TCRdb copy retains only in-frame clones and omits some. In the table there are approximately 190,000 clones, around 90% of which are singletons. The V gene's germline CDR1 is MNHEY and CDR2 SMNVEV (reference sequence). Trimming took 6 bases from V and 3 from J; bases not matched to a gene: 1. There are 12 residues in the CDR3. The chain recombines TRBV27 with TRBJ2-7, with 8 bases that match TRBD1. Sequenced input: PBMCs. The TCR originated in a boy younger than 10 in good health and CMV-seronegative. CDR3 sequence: CASSDRGYEQYF. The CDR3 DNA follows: TGTGCCAGCAGCGACAGGGGCTACGAGCAGTACTTC.